These 23 T cell receptor beta chains originate from one sample sequenced in a study of T cells in Graves' hyperthyroidism and ophthalmopathy (dated by TCRdb to 2018 to 2020). The method behind the library was multiplex PCR. Sequencing instrument: Illumina HiSeq 2000. The TCR beta CDR3 regions were amplified from the RNA transcripts. A first-round RT-PCR of the TCR CDR3 used the HTBI primer set with the Qiagen OneStep RT-PCR kit. TCRdb reworked the public reads: Q25 trimming with fastp, MiXCR clone assembly, productive beta chains retained. Every distinct CDR3 protein forms one entry, paired with its most common genes and DNA. Across this sample there are around 440,000 distinct CDR3 sequences, with 15% to 19% seen only once. The ten largest clones add up to roughly 15% of the sample. Sequenced material: blood. Receptors were obtained from a young woman with Graves' hyperthyroidism.

This clonotype occurred many times. The genes are TRBV2 and TRBJ1-5, with D uncertain. The CDR3 is 15 residues long. Between the trimmed V and J ends, which lost 6 bases and 4 bases, there was a span of 16 bases. Germline CDR1 reads SNHLY; CDR2 reads FYNNEI. The CDR3: CASRMDGTSNQPQHF. In DNA, the CDR3 is TGTGCCAGCAGGATGGACGGTACCTCTAATCAGCCCCAGCATTTT.

The genes are TRBV10-3 and TRBJ1-1; TRBD1 might be the D (6 bases). The CDR3 consists of 11 residues. Deletions cut 7 bases from V and 4 bases from J, with 7 bases between. Germline assignment: CDR1 ENHRY and CDR2 SYGVKD. Here the CDR3 reads CAIKGGTEAFF. The CDR3 bases are TGTGCCATCAAGGGGGGCACTGAAGCTTTCTTT.

This chain connects TRBV6-2 or TRBV6-3 to TRBJ2-4, with D perhaps being TRBD1 or TRBD2 (6 bases each). The CDR3 covers 14 residues. V lost 5 bases to trimming and J lost 9 bases, with 17 bases between them. Germline lookup yields CDR1 MNHEY and CDR2 SVGEGT. This CDR3 reads CASSDVAGGGIQYF. In nucleotides, the CDR3 is TGTGCCAGCAGTGACGTCGCCGGGGGCGGCATTCAGTACTTC.

The gene calls are TRBV20-1 and TRBJ2-1, with 13 bases lining up with TRBD2. Trimming cost V 5 bases and J 0 bases; bases outside gene matches: 4. The CDR3 has 16 amino acids. CDR1 and CDR2 (germline): DFQATT, SNEGSKA (reference sequence). The CDR3 DNA reads TGCAGTGCTTGGACTAGCGGGGGCCGCTCCTACAATGAGCAGTTCTTC. This sequence encodes CSAWTSGGRSYNEQFF.

The CDR3 sequence is CSASSERWEEDTGELFF. The CDR3 nucleotides are TGCAGTGCTAGCTCTGAGCGTTGGGAGGAGGACACCGGGGAGCTGTTTTTT. The V and J genes are TRBV20-1 and TRBJ2-2; perhaps TRBD2 as D (6 bases). The length of the CDR3 is 17 residues. CDR1 is DFQATT and CDR2 is SNEGSKA in the germline V gene (reference sequence). V was clipped by 3 bases and J by 3 bases, with 20 bases between them.

This chain links TRBV28 with TRBJ2-5, with 12 nucleotides matching TRBD2. This CDR3 region has 17 residues. Unmatched junction bases numbered 10, after V lost 5 bases and J lost 3 bases. Germline CDR1 MDHEN, CDR2 SYDVKM. The DNA for the CDR3 is TGTGCCAGCAGTCTCCCAGCCGGACTAGCGGGAAAAGAGACCCAGTACTTC. This encodes CASSLPAGLAGKETQYF. Using reference TRBV28 and TRBJ2-5 for the parts outside the CDR3, the full variable domain is DVKVTQSSRYLVKRTGEKVFLECVQDMDHENMFWYRQDPGLGLRLIYFSYDVKMKEKGDIPEGYSVSREKKERFSLILESASTNQTSMYLCASSLPAGLAGKETQYFGPGTRLLVL.

In its sample, this clonotype was seen many times. The chain carries TRBV29-1 and TRBJ2-1, with TRBD2 matching 9 bases. V dropped 5 bases and J dropped 4; count of bases not matched to a gene: 12. CDR1 and CDR2 (germline): SQVTM, ANQGSEA. The CDR3 runs to 16 residues. This CDR3 is CSVPYSGSIPYNEQFF. DNA of the CDR3: TGCAGCGTTCCTTATAGCGGGAGTATTCCTTACAATGAGCAGTTCTTC.

This clonotype occurred a few times. The V gene is TRBV7-9, the J gene TRBJ2-7; 9 bases align to TRBD1. Germline assignment: CDR1 SEHNR and CDR2 FQNEAQ (reference sequence). V lost 5 bases and J lost 7; bases outside the gene matches: 12. The CDR3 length is 15 residues. Written as DNA, the CDR3 is TGTGCCAGCAGCACGCCGGGACAGGGATTAGGGGAGCAGTACTTC. It is translated as CASSTPGQGLGEQYF.

V is TRBV14 and J is TRBJ1-1, with TRBD1 as a possible D gene (5 bases). CDR1 and CDR2 (germline): SGHDN, FVKESK. Deletions cut 3 bases from V and 5 bases from J, with 13 bases between. The length of the CDR3 is 14 residues. CDR3: CASSQGPTATEAFF. The CDR3 DNA sequence: TGTGCCAGCAGCCAGGGGCCCACAGCGACTGAAGCTTTCTTT.

A few counts support this clonotype. This CDR3 is CASSLPVSGLLNEQFF. The CDR3, as DNA: TGTGCCAGCAGCCTACCCGTTAGCGGGCTTTTGAATGAGCAGTTCTTC. The rearrangement uses TRBV14 and TRBJ2-1; 7 nucleotides match TRBD2. This CDR3 has 16 residues. Germline V lookup: CDR1 SGHDN, CDR2 FVKESK. Trimming removed 4 bases from V and 7 bases from J; junction bases left unmatched: 13.

In this sample, this clonotype turned up a few times. The chain is built from TRBV4-3 and TRBJ1-1, with D possibly matching TRBD1 (5 bases). The V end lost 2 bases, the J end lost 1 base, and 8 bases lay between the germline ends. Germline CDR1 LGHNA, CDR2 YSLEER. This CDR3 has 14 residues. The CDR3 DNA reads as TGCGCCAGCAGCCAATTCACAGGGAACACTGAAGCTTTCTTT. The encoded protein is CASSQFTGNTEAFF.

This clonotype was seen a few times. The chain has TRBV6-1 and TRBJ2-1, with D unresolved. Looked up from germline, CDR1 is MNHNS and CDR2 is SASEGT. CDR3 length: 15 residues. Trimming took off 6 bases at V and 0 bases at J, with 12 bases between the two ends. The chain's CDR3 is CASRDQLSSYNEQFF. The CDR3 nucleotides read TGTGCCAGCAGAGATCAGCTAAGCTCCTACAATGAGCAGTTCTTC.

The rearrangement uses TRBV6-1 and TRBJ1-4; D perhaps matches TRBD1 (5 bases). Germline CDR1 and CDR2: MNHNS and SASEGT. There are 18 residues in the CDR3. Trimming left V 4 bases short and J 0 bases short, with 18 bases between. The CDR3 DNA reads TGTGCCAGCAGTGTTTTGCCAATGGACACCCCAACTAATGAAAAACTGTTTTTT. Amino acid sequence: CASSVLPMDTPTNEKLFF.

This clonotype was observed at least ten times. The rearrangement uses TRBV7-9 and TRBJ2-3, with D unresolved. Germline-derived CDR1 and CDR2 are SEHNR and FQNEAQ (reference sequence). Trimming shortened V by 3 bases and J by 0 bases, and 7 bases separated the two germline ends. CDR3 length: 14 residues. The CDR3 nucleotides read TGTGCCAGCAGCTTGTTCGCCAGCACAGATACGCAGTATTTT. Amino acid sequence: CASSLFASTDTQYF.

The chain employs TRBV6-2 or TRBV6-3 and TRBJ1-1; a possible D gene is TRBD1 (6 bases). The CDR3 extends over 15 amino acids. Trimming took 5 bases from V and 3 from J, leaving 16 bases between them. In germline, CDR1 is MNHEY, CDR2 SVGEGT. The CDR3 sequence is CASSPRLGGYTEAFF. CDR3 sequence (DNA): TGTGCCAGCAGTCCTCGCCTAGGGGGATACACTGAAGCTTTCTTT.

This clonotype was counted a few times. The V call is TRBV9, the J call TRBJ2-3; TRBD1 aligns across 8 bases. The CDR3 covers 16 residues. With 3 bases clipped from V and 6 bases from J, the junction kept 12 bases outside the gene matches. Germline values: CDR1 SGDLS, CDR2 YYNGEE. CDR3 DNA sequence: TGTGCCAGCAGCGCAACCGGGACAGGTGGTCTGGATACGCAGTATTTT. It codes for CASSATGTGGLDTQYF.

This clonotype was detected only a few times. The chain links TRBV19 to TRBJ2-1; TRBD2 matches 12 bases. This CDR3 contains 18 residues. J was trimmed by 0 bases and V by 4 bases; bases with no gene match: 7. Germline CDR1 is LNHDA and CDR2 is SQIVND (reference sequence). The CDR3 reads CASSTQGLAGSSYNEQFF. The DNA for the CDR3 is TGTGCCAGTAGTACGCAAGGACTAGCGGGGAGCTCCTACAATGAGCAGTTCTTC.

The J gene is TRBJ2-1, the V gene TRBV5-6; perhaps TRBD2 as D (5 bases). The CDR3 sequence is 16 residues long. Germline V gives CDR1 SGHDT, CDR2 YYEEEE. Trimming stripped 1 base from V and 0 bases from J, with 11 bases between. The CDR3 DNA reads as TGTGCCAGCAGCTTGTTTAGCGCCCGCTCCTACAATGAGCAGTTCTTC. It translates to CASSLFSARSYNEQFF.

This clonotype occurred many times. The chain couples TRBV5-1 to TRBJ2-1, with D perhaps TRBD2 (6 bases). This CDR3 is built from 15 residues. Germline V gene sequence: CDR1 SGHRS, CDR2 YFSETQ. V lost 0 bases, J lost 3 bases, and 10 bases lay in between. The CDR3 nucleotides are TGCGCCAGCAGCTTGGAAGGGGACTTCTACAATGAGCAGTTCTTC. As protein: CASSLEGDFYNEQFF.

This clonotype has only a few counts. The chain carries TRBV4-1 and TRBJ1-2; 8 bases are a match to TRBD1. Per the germline V gene, CDR1 is MGHRA and CDR2 is YSYEKL. The trim removed 1 base at V and 1 base at J, leaving 8 bases unmatched. The CDR3 runs 17 residues. CDR3 amino acids: CASSQGTGWGGNYGYTF. The DNA for the CDR3 is TGCGCCAGCAGCCAAGGGACAGGGTGGGGAGGTAACTATGGCTACACCTTC.

This clonotype was counted ten times or more. The rearrangement uses TRBV7-3 and TRBJ2-5, with no clear D. CDR1 SGHTA and CDR2 FQGTGA come from the germline V gene. Trimming pared 6 bases from V and 2 bases from J, leaving 16 bases between. The CDR3 covers 15 residues. In DNA form, the CDR3 reads TGTGCCAGCAGTGTTGGTGGGAAATTTCAAGAGACCCAGTACTTC. Translated, it gives CASSVGGKFQETQYF.

This clonotype was counted many times. The rearrangement joins TRBV4-3 to TRBJ1-2, with D unclear. The CDR3 has 14 residues. V was shortened by 4 bases and J by 6 bases, with 15 bases between the two germline ends. The germline V gene encodes CDR1 LGHNA and CDR2 YSLEER. For the CDR3, the DNA is TGCGCCAGCAGCCCTCGGGCACTCAGGCATGGCTACACCTTC. It translates to CASSPRALRHGYTF.

This chain uses TRBV15 with TRBJ2-7; 7 bases are a match to TRBD1. V shed 0 bases, J shed 3 bases, and the junction held 5 bases outside the gene matches. The CDR3 spans 15 residues. Germline CDR1 reads LNHNV; CDR2 reads YYDKDF (reference sequence). CDR3 nucleotide sequence: TGTGCCACCAGCAGAGATTTCCGACAGGGCTACGAGCAGTACTTC. Protein: CATSRDFRQGYEQYF.